The 30 T cell receptor beta chains below all came from one sample that was sequenced in a study of shared clonotypes between healthy human individuals (dated by TCRdb to about 2020). Receptor amplification or capture employed the immunoSEQ multiplex PCR assay. Held by TCRdb, this immuneACCESS table contains in-frame sequences only and omits some clones. Under half of the omission traces to an unresolved V gene where checked; the cause of the rest is unknown. Across this sample there are hundreds of thousands of clones, with 55% to 85% seen only once. The leading ten clones occupy around 2% of the sample. Sequenced material: memory CD4+ T cells sorted from blood. In light of the paper, this sample's cell subset or site label describes: CD45RA-negative fraction. These receptors were taken from a woman in her 30s in good health.

The chain links TRBV19 to TRBJ2-3, with 7 bases lining up with TRBD2. Germline CDR1 is LNHDA and CDR2 is SQIVND (reference sequence). V lost 3 bases, J lost 6 bases, and 6 bases stayed unmatched. The CDR3 totals 14 residues. The CDR3 loop reads CASSISWEGDTQYF. In DNA form, the CDR3 reads TGTGCCAGTAGTATCTCGTGGGAGGGGGATACGCAGTATTTT.

The chain joins TRBV6-1 to TRBJ1-1; possibly TRBD1 for D (5 bases). With 5 bases removed from V and 0 bases from J, the gap between germline ends came to 13 bases. The CDR3 is 15 residues long. Germline CDR1 and CDR2: MNHNS and SASEGT. CDR3 in amino acids: CASSIRQMMNTEAFF. The CDR3 nucleotides read TGTGCCAGCAGTATCCGACAGATGATGAACACTGAAGCTTTCTTT.

The chain uses TRBV18 and TRBJ1-2, with a weak D call TRBD1 (6 bases). V was cut by 0 bases and J by 3 bases, with 11 bases left in between. Germline V gene lookup returns CDR1 KGHSH and CDR2 LQKENI. This CDR3 has 15 amino acids. CDR3 amino acids: CASSPPQQGDYGYTF. CDR3 DNA: TGTGCCAGCTCACCACCGCAACAGGGCGACTATGGCTACACCTTC.

The chain has TRBV14 and TRBJ1-4; D is uncertain. With 0 bases removed from V and 8 bases from J, the gap between germline ends came to 7 bases. The germline CDR1 and CDR2 sequences are SGHDN and FVKESK. The CDR3 length is 13 residues. This CDR3 reads CASSQDIGEKLFF. CDR3 DNA sequence: TGTGCCAGCAGCCAAGATATTGGAGAAAAACTGTTTTTT.

The CDR3 DNA reads as TGTGCCAGCAGTCGAGGTGGGGGGAGCGGAAACACCATATATTTT. Its protein product is CASSRGGGSGNTIYF. V is TRBV28 and J is TRBJ1-3; a weak D match, TRBD1 (5 bases). This CDR3 has 15 amino acids. Trimming pared 5 bases from V and 4 bases from J, leaving 15 bases between. The germline V gene has CDR1 MDHEN and CDR2 SYDVKM.

This clone was seen a few times. This sequence may be a read error, since a much larger clone differs from it by one base. Other DNA sequences within the sample encode an identical CDR3. The V and J genes are TRBV5-1 and TRBJ2-2; TRBD1 matches at 7 bases. Germline CDR1 and CDR2: SGHRS and YFSETQ. CDR3 length: 14 residues. Trimming at V came to 3 bases and at J to 3 bases, leaving 2 bases not matched to a gene. The CDR3, as DNA: TGCGCCAGCAGCTCCGGGACAGACACCGGGGAGCTGTTTTTT. This sequence encodes CASSSGTDTGELFF. The variable domain in full, completed from reference TRBV5-1 and TRBJ2-2, reads KAGVTQTPRYLIKTRGQQVTLSCSPISGHRSVSWYQQTPGQGLQFLFEYFSETQRNKGNFPGRFSGRQFSNSRSEMNVSTLELGDSALYLCASSSGTDTGELFFGEGSRLTVL.

The chain recombines TRBV2 with TRBJ1-1, with D perhaps TRBD1 (5 bases). V lost 8 bases and J lost 5, with 15 bases in between. Germline CDR1 and CDR2: SNHLY and FYNNEI. CDR3 length: 13 amino acids. This CDR3 reads CASRLEGQTEAFF. In nucleotides, the CDR3 is TGTGCCAGCCGATTGGAGGGGCAAACTGAAGCTTTCTTT.

The rearrangement uses TRBV5-1 and TRBJ1-3; no reliable D call. CDR1 SGHRS and CDR2 YFSETQ come from the germline V gene. There are 14 residues in the CDR3. Trimming took off 4 bases at V and 4 bases at J, with 12 bases between the two ends. CDR3: CASSVEDHGNTIYF. As DNA, the CDR3 is TGCGCCAGCAGCGTGGAGGACCACGGAAACACCATATATTTT.

The chain employs TRBV19 and TRBJ2-2; D call uncertain. V was cut by 5 bases and J by 3 bases, with 10 bases left in between. CDR3 size: 14 residues. Germline loops: CDR1 LNHDA, CDR2 SQIVND (reference sequence). Written as DNA, the CDR3 is TGTGCCAGTAGTGGCGCTCCGGACACCGGGGAGCTGTTTTTT. Protein sequence: CASSGAPDTGELFF.

This clone was seen many times. CDR3: CASRASLTGELFF. CDR3 DNA sequence: TGTGCCAGCAGGGCCTCTCTCACCGGGGAGCTGTTTTTT. The chain uses TRBV11-2 and TRBJ2-2, with D uncertain. The V end was cut by 6 bases, the J end by 4 bases, with 9 bases between. There are 13 residues in the CDR3. Germline V CDR1 and CDR2: SGHAT, FQNNGV.

This rearrangement joins TRBV6-1 to TRBJ2-7; 7 bases fit TRBD1. J gave up 0 bases and V 6 bases, and 5 bases lay outside the gene matches. The germline V gene encodes CDR1 MNHNS and CDR2 SASEGT. CDR3 length: 14 amino acids. CDR3: CASRLGQISYEQYF. The CDR3 DNA reads TGTGCCAGCAGGCTGGGACAGATCTCCTACGAGCAGTACTTC.

This clone was detected only once. This sequence joins TRBV7-8 and TRBJ2-7; D is unclear. Trimming left V 1 base short and J 3 bases short, with 10 bases between. The CDR3 length is 14 residues. Germline V gives CDR1 SGHVS, CDR2 FQNEAQ. The CDR3 DNA reads as TGTGCCAGCAGCTTAGTTGTAGGGCGCTACGAGCAGTACTTC. Its protein is CASSLVVGRYEQYF. Together with reference TRBV7-8 and TRBJ2-7, the CDR3 gives the full variable domain: GAGVSQSPRYKVAKRGQDVALRCDPISGHVSLFWYQQALGQGPEFLTYFQNEAQLDKSGLPSDRFFAERPEGSVSTLKIQRTQQEDSAVYLCASSLVVGRYEQYFGPGTRLTVT.

V usage is TRBV14 and J usage is TRBJ2-2; 8 bases align to TRBD2. CDR3 length: 16 residues. The germline CDR1 and CDR2 sequences are SGHDN and FVKESK. V trimming: 3 bases; J trimming: 6 bases; junction bases outside the gene matches: 9. The chain's CDR3 is CASSQMYLAGSGELFF. The CDR3 nucleotides are TGTGCCAGCAGCCAGATGTACCTAGCGGGCTCCGGGGAGCTGTTTTTT.

This clone was counted between two and nine times. J is TRBJ1-2 and V is TRBV19, with unresolved D. Deletions cut 7 bases from V and 6 bases from J, with 15 bases between. CDR3 length equals 13 residues. Germline CDR1 LNHDA, CDR2 SQIVND (reference sequence). Here the CDR3 reads CASTSLSVDGYTF. The CDR3 region has the DNA TGTGCCAGTACGTCCCTCTCCGTCGATGGCTACACCTTC.

V is TRBV7-8 and J is TRBJ2-3; TRBD2 aligns across 7 bases. The CDR3 spans 17 residues. Germline-derived CDR1 and CDR2 are SGHVS and FQNEAQ. The V segment lost 3 bases and the J segment 0 bases; nucleotides outside the gene matches: 9. The CDR3 region is CASSFFRTRGSTDTQYF. CDR3 bases: TGTGCCAGCAGCTTCTTCCGGACTAGGGGTAGCACAGATACGCAGTATTTT.

This sequence joins TRBV29-1 and TRBJ2-7; D not certain. Germline values: CDR1 SQVTM, CDR2 ANQGSEA. The ends were cut back, 4 bases at V and 1 base at J, with 26 bases in the middle. The CDR3 sequence is 18 residues long. CDR3 amino acids: CSVALFFPGGGASYEQYF. The CDR3 DNA reads as TGCAGCGTTGCACTTTTTTTCCCCGGTGGCGGAGCATCCTACGAGCAGTACTTC.

Details on this clone: This sample includes further DNA sequences coding for the same CDR3. The chain uses TRBV2 and TRBJ1-5; TRBD1 agrees at 7 bases. The CDR3 loop spans 13 amino acids. With V trimmed by 6 bases and J by 4 bases, 3 bases remained unmatched. CDR1 and CDR2 from the germline V gene are SNHLY and FYNNEI. The CDR3 region has the DNA TGTGCCAGCAGGGGACAGATTAATCAGCCCCAGCATTTT. Its protein is CASRGQINQPQHF.

The chain is built from TRBV14 and TRBJ1-2; the D gene is possibly TRBD1 (6 bases). There are 14 residues in the CDR3. The ends were cut back, 1 base at V and 4 bases at J, with 10 bases in the middle. Germline CDR1 is SGHDN and CDR2 is FVKESK. The CDR3 spells CASSQGGGGYGYTF. The CDR3 bases are TGTGCCAGCAGCCAAGGTGGGGGCGGCTATGGCTACACCTTC.

The rearrangement joins TRBV7-3 to TRBJ2-1, with 13 bases that match TRBD2. V dropped 5 bases and J dropped 5; count of bases not matched to a gene: 9. This CDR3 spans 17 amino acids. Per the germline V gene, CDR1 is SGHTA and CDR2 is FQGTGA. CDR3 in DNA: TGTGCCAGCAGCACCCAGCCGGGACTAGCGGGAAACAATGAGCAGTTCTTC. Translation gives CASSTQPGLAGNNEQFF.

The rearrangement joins TRBV29-1 to TRBJ1-1; the D is unclear. V lost 5 bases to trimming and J lost 1 base, with 11 bases between them. The CDR3 is 13 residues long. CDR1 and CDR2 (germline): SQVTM, ANQGSEA. The CDR3 here is CSVMERGNTEAFF. The CDR3 coding sequence is TGCAGCGTTATGGAGCGTGGGAACACTGAAGCTTTCTTT.

This clone was seen a single time. Here the CDR3 reads CASSVNRGREQYF. CDR3 nucleotides: TGTGCCAGCAGCGTTAACAGGGGGCGCGAGCAGTACTTC. This chain joins TRBV28 and TRBJ2-5; 9 nucleotides agree with TRBD1. The J call may not be correct, given that the DNA end is closer to TRBJ2-7. CDR1 and CDR2 from the germline V gene are MDHEN and SYDVKM. This CDR3 is built from 13 residues.

This clone was counted only a few times. The chain joins TRBV28 to TRBJ1-1; the D is unclear. CDR1 is MDHEN, CDR2 SYDVKM, per germline. V lost 8 bases, J lost 3 bases, and 16 bases lay in between. This CDR3 contains 14 residues. In DNA, the CDR3 is TGTGCCAGCGGATTTAAGAAGCGGGACACTGAAGCTTTCTTT. It specifies CASGFKKRDTEAFF.

J is TRBJ1-2 and V is TRBV2, with TRBD1 matching over 9 bases. V shed 5 bases, J shed 8 bases, and the junction held 12 bases outside the gene matches. CDR3 length equals 15 residues. From germline, CDR1 is SNHLY and CDR2 FYNNEI. CDR3 nucleotides: TGTGCCAGCAGTTATCTTCCGGGACAGGGAACGGGCTACACCTTC. It specifies CASSYLPGQGTGYTF.

The chain combines TRBV7-9 with TRBJ1-4; D may be TRBD1 (5 bases). The germline V gene encodes CDR1 SEHNR and CDR2 FQNEAQ (reference sequence). V lost 4 bases and J lost 5, with 20 bases in between. CDR3 size: 17 residues. This CDR3 is CASSWGGGGEKNEKLFF. The CDR3 region has the DNA TGTGCCAGCAGCTGGGGAGGTGGGGGGGAGAAGAATGAAAAACTGTTTTTT.

The chain uses TRBV6-5 and TRBJ1-2; weak D call: TRBD1 (5 bases). This CDR3 is built from 14 residues. Germline V gives CDR1 MNHEY, CDR2 SVGAGI. V lost 3 bases, J lost 8 bases, and 16 bases lay in between. DNA for the CDR3: TGTGCCAGCAGTTATTCGATAGACAGTCGCGGCTACACCTTC. It codes for CASSYSIDSRGYTF.

The CDR3 loop is CASSENQGGEKLFF. The CDR3 DNA is TGTGCCAGCAGTGAGAACCAGGGGGGTGAAAAACTGTTTTTT. The rearrangement joins TRBV6-1 to TRBJ1-4; 7 positions match TRBD1. The CDR3 contains 14 residues. V shed 3 bases, J shed 7 bases, and the junction held 5 bases outside the gene matches. CDR1 is MNHNS, CDR2 SASEGT, per germline.

The gene calls are TRBV19 and TRBJ1-2; no firm D call. The CDR3 length is 13 residues. Germline V gene data show CDR1 as LNHDA and CDR2 as SQIVND (reference sequence). Trimming removed 3 bases from V and 3 bases from J, with 8 bases in between. CDR3 in DNA: TGTGCCAGTAGTATGAACAGTCACTATGGCTACACCTTC. Translation: CASSMNSHYGYTF.

This clone was detected a few times. The chain carries TRBV5-1 and TRBJ2-6; TRBD1 agrees at 8 bases. The CDR3 extends over 18 amino acids. The germline V gene encodes CDR1 SGHRS and CDR2 YFSETQ. V lost 4 bases, J lost 4 bases, and 13 bases stayed unmatched. CDR3 amino acids: CASSRRLTGEAGANVLTF. Here the CDR3 DNA reads TGCGCCAGCAGCCGGCGTTTGACAGGGGAGGCCGGGGCCAACGTCCTGACTTTC. The full variable domain, with the rest looked up from reference TRBV5-1 and TRBJ2-6, is KAGVTQTPRYLIKTRGQQVTLSCSPISGHRSVSWYQQTPGQGLQFLFEYFSETQRNKGNFPGRFSGRQFSNSRSEMNVSTLELGDSALYLCASSRRLTGEAGANVLTFGAGSRLTVL.

This clone has a handful of counts. In the same sample, other DNA sequences code for this CDR3. V and J are TRBV25-1 and TRBJ1-2; D call uncertain. The ends were cut back, 2 bases at V and 4 bases at J, with 5 bases in the middle. CDR1 is MGHDK and CDR2 is SYGVNS in the germline V gene. The CDR3 is made up of 12 amino acids. The CDR3: CASSELGYGYTF. The CDR3 DNA reads TGTGCCAGCAGTGAACTCGGCTATGGCTACACCTTC.

This clone has just one count. This sequence joins TRBV12-5 and TRBJ2-1; D might be TRBD2 (5 bases). Germline-derived CDR1 and CDR2 are LGHNT and FRNRAP. This CDR3 is 12 amino acids long. V lost 0 bases and J 13 bases, leaving 10 bases between the germline ends. CDR3 DNA sequence: TGTGCTAGTGGTTTGGTCAGGACTCAACAGTTCTTC. Protein sequence: CASGLVRTQQFF.